This TCR beta chain is drawn from a study of cytomegalovirus exposure and HLA in healthy donors. Overall study: An early release of data contained about 85 million unique TCRs, which came from HLA-typed donors. Of all 360 or so donors who were genotyped, roughly 81% belonged to the Caucasian-associated ancestry cluster. Study results and limitations: Later work found most CMV-associated TCR beta chains apparently HLA-restricted. About 87% or about 30% of the time was how often most TCR beta V segments were productive, according to an earlier analysis.

This clone was seen only a few times. The antigen is undetermined. This CDR3 is also generated by other DNA sequences in the sample. The V and J ends lost 4 bases and 4 bases respectively, with 5 bases between them. The CDR3 loop spans 12 amino acids. CDR1 is MNHEY and CDR2 is SVGAGI in the germline V gene. PCR involved 60 Vbeta and 13 Jbeta primers. Repertoires were generated with immunoSEQ multiplex PCR, while TCRdb's copy carries only in-frame clones and drops some. The sample includes roughly 100,000 clones, 81% of them seen just once. Sequencing was carried out using PBMCs. This receptor was identified in a man aged 40-49 years in good health and CMV-seropositive. The chain has TRBV6-5 and TRBJ2-1; D gene unclear. The CDR3 nucleotides read TGTGCCAGCAGTTCCCCGTACAATGAGCAGTTCTTC. It translates to CASSSPYNEQFF.